At least ten counts were recorded for the clone carrying this TCR beta chain. What it binds is unknown. TCRdb analysed the 5' RACE reads with MiXCR anew, one entry per CDR3 protein. The table includes over 150,000 distinct CDR3 sequences, approximately 6.2% detected once. The record originates from a study of T cells after yellow fever vaccination. Study-level results: Re-detected after boosting: most primary clones, around 97% of CD4 and less than 90% of CD8.

V lost 6 bases to trimming and J lost 6 bases, with 10 bases between them. CDR3 length: 12 residues. The V gene's germline CDR1 is LNHDA and CDR2 SQIVND (reference sequence). The J gene is TRBJ2-3, the V gene TRBV19; D is ambiguous. The sample here was CD4+ T cells sorted from PBMCs, taken on the day of the first yellow fever vaccination. The clonotype was recovered from a man between 18 and 29 years old who received the YFV17D yellow fever vaccine. The CDR3 coding sequence is TGTGCCAGTAGCCGGACGGTTGATACGCAGTATTTT. Protein sequence: CASSRTVDTQYF.